This TCR beta chain was captured by sequencing in a study of T-cell reconstitution after alpha-beta-depleted transplantation in children. General study points: Several hundred rapidly expanded clones from non-depleted graft cells reportedly supplied alpha-beta T cells about two months post-transplant. Hyperexpanded clones declined; after one year, newly produced T cells mostly supplied diversity. Certain patients had high TCRbeta diversity at day 60, and it came from recipient T cells and thymic progenitors that survived.

This clonotype was picked up many times. Its antigen is not known. Unique molecular identifiers were incorporated when the TCRbeta library was constructed. Via MiXCR, TCRdb re-called the PCR reads, giving one row per CDR3 protein. Of under 850,000 distinct CDR3 sequences in the sample, over 10% were seen once. Germline V gene lookup returns CDR1 DFQATT and CDR2 SNEGSKA (reference sequence). V lost 0 bases, J lost 4 bases, and 16 bases lay in between. The CDR3 is 16 amino acids. This sequence originates from a girl aged 2 to 10 with congenital amegakaryocytic thrombocytopenia, due to receive a stem cell transplant. This sample comprised PBMCs, obtained before TCRalphabeta/CD19-depleted stem cell transplant. This chain links TRBV20-1 with TRBJ2-1; a weak D match, TRBD1 (6 bases). The CDR3 DNA sequence: TGCAGTGCTAGAGATACCGACAGGACTCTTTACAATGAGCAGTTCTTC. Protein sequence: CSARDTDRTLYNEQFF.